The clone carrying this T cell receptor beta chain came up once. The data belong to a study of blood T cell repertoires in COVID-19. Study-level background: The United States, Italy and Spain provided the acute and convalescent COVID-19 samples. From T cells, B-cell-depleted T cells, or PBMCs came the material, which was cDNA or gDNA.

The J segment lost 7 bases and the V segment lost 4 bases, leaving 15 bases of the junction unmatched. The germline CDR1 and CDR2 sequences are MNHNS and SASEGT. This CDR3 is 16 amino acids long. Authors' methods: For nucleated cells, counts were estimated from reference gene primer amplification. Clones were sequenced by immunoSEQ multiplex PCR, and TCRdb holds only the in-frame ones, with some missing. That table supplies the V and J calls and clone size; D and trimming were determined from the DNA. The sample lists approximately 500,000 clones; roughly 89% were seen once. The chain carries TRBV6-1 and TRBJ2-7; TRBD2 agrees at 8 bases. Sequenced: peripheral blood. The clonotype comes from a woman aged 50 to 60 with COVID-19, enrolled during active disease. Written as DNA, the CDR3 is TGTGCCAGCAGTGCCGGACTAGCCCGGGACCGCGGGGAGCAGTACTTC. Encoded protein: CASSAGLARDRGEQYF.